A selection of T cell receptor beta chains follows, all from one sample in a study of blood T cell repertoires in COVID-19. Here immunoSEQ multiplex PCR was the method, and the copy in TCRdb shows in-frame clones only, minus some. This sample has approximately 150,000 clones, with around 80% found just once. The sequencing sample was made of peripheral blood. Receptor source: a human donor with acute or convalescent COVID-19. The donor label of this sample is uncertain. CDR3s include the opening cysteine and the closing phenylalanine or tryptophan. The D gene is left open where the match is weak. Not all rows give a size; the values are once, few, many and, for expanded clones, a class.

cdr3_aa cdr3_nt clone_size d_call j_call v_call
CASSYDRDTEAFF TGTGCCAGCAGTTACGACAGGGATACTGAAGCTTTCTTT NA TRBD1 TRBJ1-1 TRBV6-5
CASGTGGKTQYF TGTGCCAGCGGGACAGGGGGGAAGACCCAGTACTTC NA TRBD1 TRBJ2-5 TRBV2
CASSSRTGVGTF TGTGCCAGCAGTTCCCGGACAGGCGTCGGCACCTTC NA TRBD1 TRBJ1-2 TRBV12-3/TRBV12-4
CASRIAGGRTDTQYF TGCGCCAGCAGAATAGCGGGGGGACGCACAGATACGCAGTATTTT NA TRBD2 TRBJ2-3 TRBV5-1
CSVVPSPGPRGTGANVLTF TGCAGCGTCGTCCCTTCACCGGGACCCCGGGGGACCGGGGCCAACGTCCTGACTTTC few NA TRBJ2-6 TRBV29-1
CASSLYVGPAEQYF TGTGCCAGCAGCTTGTATGTGGGGCCCGCCGAGCAGTACTTC NA NA TRBJ2-7 TRBV5-4
CASSFDRGTGNTIYF TGTGCCAGCAGCTTCGACAGGGGGACTGGAAACACCATATATTTT NA TRBD1 TRBJ1-3 TRBV7-2
CASTPGTGSDQPQHF TGTGCCAGCACACCCGGGACAGGAAGCGATCAGCCCCAGCATTTT NA TRBD1 TRBJ1-5 TRBV6-5
CASSFRGGSGNTIYF TGTGCCAGCAGCTTTCGCGGGGGGTCAGGAAACACCATATATTTT NA NA TRBJ1-3 TRBV13
CASSFGGRNTEAFF TGTGCCAGCAGTTTTGGAGGGAGGAACACTGAAGCTTTCTTT once NA TRBJ1-1 TRBV27
CASSLDDRGRRPLHF TGTGCCAGCAGCTTAGACGACAGGGGCAGAAGACCCCTCCACTTT few TRBD1 TRBJ1-6 TRBV7-8
CASSEAPSGEAFF TGTGCCAGCAGTGAAGCGCCTTCAGGGGAAGCTTTCTTT NA NA TRBJ1-1 TRBV2
CASSRTGGYDEQFF TGTGCCAGCAGCCGGACAGGGGGTTACGATGAGCAGTTCTTC NA TRBD1 TRBJ2-1 TRBV7-3
CASSLSGLTEAFF TGTGCCAGCAGCCTCTCGGGACTAACTGAAGCTTTCTTT NA NA TRBJ1-1 TRBV3-1/TRBV3-2
CAPGGANNEKLFF TGTGCCCCCGGGGGGGCGAATAATGAAAAACTGTTTTTT once NA TRBJ1-4 TRBV24-1
CASRIAGGTDTQYF TGTGCCAGCAGGATTGCGGGGGGTACAGATACGCAGTATTTT NA TRBD2 TRBJ2-3 TRBV3-1/TRBV3-2
CASSQGQQGGEAFF TGTGCCAGCTCACAGGGCCAACAAGGGGGTGAAGCTTTCTTT NA NA TRBJ1-1 TRBV18
CASSLAQGEQFF TGTGCCAGCAGCTTGGCGCAGGGTGAGCAGTTCTTC NA NA TRBJ2-1 TRBV5-5
CASSRGGATEAFF TGTGCCAGCAGCCGCGGGGGGGCCACTGAAGCTTTCTTT NA NA TRBJ1-1 TRBV4-2
CASSSLVQYGYTF TGTGCCAGCAGCTCTTTGGTGCAGTATGGCTACACCTTC NA NA TRBJ1-2 TRBV21-1
CASRLGGAHGEQFF TGTGCCAGCAGGCTCGGCGGGGCCCACGGTGAGCAGTTCTTC NA NA TRBJ2-1 TRBV3-1/TRBV3-2
CASSSLAGGSLLETQYF TGTGCCAGCAGCTCCTTAGCGGGGGGCTCTCTATTAGAGACCCAGTACTTC NA TRBD2 TRBJ2-5 TRBV7-2
CAIKGDSNQPQHF TGTGCCATCAAGGGAGATAGCAATCAGCCCCAGCATTTT few NA TRBJ1-5 TRBV10-3
CAISPRTALEQYF TGTGCCATCAGCCCAAGGACAGCTCTTGAGCAGTACTTC NA NA TRBJ2-7 TRBV10-3
CASRMETSGGFYEQYF TGCGCCAGCAGGATGGAGACTAGCGGGGGGTTCTACGAGCAGTACTTC NA TRBD2 TRBJ2-7 TRBV5-1
CASNRQGVGYGYTF TGTGCCAGCAACCGACAGGGGGTTGGATATGGCTACACCTTC NA TRBD1 TRBJ1-2 TRBV9
CASSLEWGGNTEAFF TGTGCCAGCAGCTTAGAATGGGGCGGGAACACTGAAGCTTTCTTT once NA TRBJ1-1 TRBV7-2
CASSLESDYNEQFF TGTGCCAGCAGCTTAGAGTCAGACTACAATGAGCAGTTCTTC NA NA TRBJ2-1 TRBV7-2
CASSQDWGGMNTEAFF TGTGCCAGCAGCCAAGATTGGGGGGGAATGAACACTGAAGCTTTCTTT NA NA TRBJ1-1 TRBV3-1/TRBV3-2
CASGRRDSYGYTF TGTGCCAGCGGCCGCCGGGACTCCTATGGCTACACCTTC few NA TRBJ1-2 TRBV27
CAWSYRAEKLFF TGTGCCTGGTCGTATCGAGCTGAAAAACTGTTTTTT NA NA TRBJ1-4 TRBV30
CAWSISLDRGLAFF TGTGCCTGGAGTATTAGCCTGGACAGGGGGTTGGCTTTCTTT NA TRBD1 TRBJ1-1 TRBV30
CASSVQGYNSPLHF TGTGCCAGCAGCGTACAGGGATACAATTCACCCCTCCACTTT once NA TRBJ1-6 TRBV5-6
CASSQRGENIQYF TGTGCCAGCAGCCAACGGGGGGAGAACATTCAGTACTTC NA TRBD2 TRBJ2-4 TRBV3-1/TRBV3-2